Listed below are T cell receptor beta chains from one sample, sequenced in a study of Ad26.COV2.S vaccination and SARS-CoV-2 variants. Clones were read by immunoSEQ multiplex PCR, and TCRdb kept only the in-frame ones, dropping some. The data contain 300,000 to 500,000 clones, 75% to 90% of them singletons. Sequenced material: peripheral blood, taken in a trial of Ad26.COV2.S vaccine versus placebo. Source of these receptors: a person between 18 and 65 years old who received the Ad26.COV2.S COVID-19 vaccine or a placebo. The CDR3 runs from the conserved cysteine through the conserved F or W. D genes are given only for firm matches. Size tells how often a clone was seen (once, few, many) or the class of an expanded clone, and some rows leave it out.

j_gene: TRBJ1-2; d_gene: TRBD1; v_gene: TRBV30; abundance: .; CDR3nt: TGTGCCTTTCGACAGGGGCCCTATGGCTACACCTTC; CDR3aa: CAFRQGPYGYTF
j_gene: TRBJ1-1; d_gene: .; v_gene: TRBV5-4; abundance: .; CDR3nt: TGTGCCAGCAGCTCTAGAGGGATGAACACTGAAGCTTTCTTT; CDR3aa: CASSSRGMNTEAFF
j_gene: TRBJ1-1; d_gene: .; v_gene: TRBV5-6; abundance: .; CDR3nt: TGTGCCAGCAGTTCCGTCACTGAAGCTTTCTTT; CDR3aa: CASSSVTEAFF
j_gene: TRBJ1-2; d_gene: .; v_gene: TRBV12-2; abundance: .; CDR3nt: TGTGCAAGTCGCTTCCGAGGTCCGGCCAGCTACACCTTC; CDR3aa: CASRFRGPASYTF
j_gene: TRBJ1-5; d_gene: TRBD1; v_gene: TRBV30; abundance: .; CDR3nt: TGTGCCTGGAGTAAAGGGGGCCTGACTCCTAATCAGCCCCAGCATTTT; CDR3aa: CAWSKGGLTPNQPQHF
j_gene: TRBJ2-2; d_gene: TRBD2; v_gene: TRBV3-1/TRBV3-2; abundance: .; CDR3nt: TGTGCCAGCAGCATTCTAGCGGGTACTGGAACCGGGGAGCTGTTTTTT; CDR3aa: CASSILAGTGTGELFF
j_gene: TRBJ2-7; d_gene: TRBD1; v_gene: TRBV4-3; abundance: .; CDR3nt: TGCGCCAGCAGCCACGAACAGGGGTTCCCCTACGAGCAGTACTTC; CDR3aa: CASSHEQGFPYEQYF
j_gene: TRBJ2-7; d_gene: TRBD2; v_gene: TRBV9; abundance: .; CDR3nt: TGTGCCAGCAGCGTAAGTGGTAGCGGGGGGCCCTACGAGCAGTACTTC; CDR3aa: CASSVSGSGGPYEQYF
j_gene: TRBJ1-2; d_gene: .; v_gene: TRBV5-4; abundance: once; CDR3nt: TGTGCCAGCAGCTTTTTCCTTCAGGTGGATGGCTACACCTTC; CDR3aa: CASSFFLQVDGYTF
j_gene: TRBJ1-4; d_gene: .; v_gene: TRBV4-2; abundance: .; CDR3nt: TGTGCCAGCAGCCAAGATCGGGGAGTCGGATTTGAAAAACTGTTTTTT; CDR3aa: CASSQDRGVGFEKLFF
j_gene: TRBJ2-7; d_gene: TRBD2; v_gene: TRBV3-1/TRBV3-2; abundance: .; CDR3nt: TGTGCCAGCAGCCAAAGAACTAGCGGGGGTGGAGAGCAGTACTTC; CDR3aa: CASSQRTSGGGEQYF
j_gene: TRBJ1-2; d_gene: .; v_gene: TRBV6-1; abundance: .; CDR3nt: TGTGCCAGCAGTGAAGGACAGGCGGGGACTTATGGCTACACCTTC; CDR3aa: CASSEGQAGTYGYTF
j_gene: TRBJ1-2; d_gene: TRBD1; v_gene: TRBV7-9; abundance: .; CDR3nt: TGTGCCAGCAGCTCGGCCGGGACAGGGATGGCCTATGGCTACACCTTC; CDR3aa: CASSSAGTGMAYGYTF
j_gene: TRBJ2-6; d_gene: .; v_gene: TRBV12-3/TRBV12-4; abundance: .; CDR3nt: TGTGCCAGCTCAACGCCTGGGGCCAACGTCCTGACTTTC; CDR3aa: CASSTPGANVLTF
j_gene: TRBJ2-2; d_gene: .; v_gene: TRBV25-1; abundance: .; CDR3nt: TGTGCCAGCAACGGGGGCGGCGGGGAGCTGTTTTTT; CDR3aa: CASNGGGGELFF
j_gene: TRBJ1-4; d_gene: .; v_gene: TRBV29-1; abundance: .; CDR3nt: TGCAGCGTGATGACGATGTACGGTGAAAAACTGTTTTTT; CDR3aa: CSVMTMYGEKLFF
j_gene: TRBJ2-2; d_gene: .; v_gene: TRBV7-9; abundance: .; CDR3nt: TGTGCCAGCGGGGGCCAGAGAAACACCGGGGAGCTGTTTTTT; CDR3aa: CASGGQRNTGELFF
j_gene: TRBJ1-6; d_gene: .; v_gene: TRBV4-3; abundance: .; CDR3nt: TGCGCCAGCAGACCCAGACTACTCGACTTCCCCTATAATTCACCCCTCCACTTT; CDR3aa: CASRPRLLDFPYNSPLHF
j_gene: TRBJ1-1; d_gene: .; v_gene: TRBV5-4; abundance: .; CDR3nt: TGTGCCAGCAGCTTAGGGCAGGTGGGGAACACTGAAGCTTTCTTT; CDR3aa: CASSLGQVGNTEAFF
j_gene: TRBJ2-2; d_gene: TRBD1; v_gene: TRBV5-1; abundance: .; CDR3nt: TGCGCCAGCAGCTTGCGCCAGGGGGCAGCCAACACCGGGGAGCTGTTTTTT; CDR3aa: CASSLRQGAANTGELFF
j_gene: TRBJ1-2; d_gene: .; v_gene: TRBV15; abundance: once; CDR3nt: TGTGCCACCAGCAGAGATCTTCGGGGAAGGGACTATGGCTACACCTTC; CDR3aa: CATSRDLRGRDYGYTF
j_gene: TRBJ2-7; d_gene: TRBD2; v_gene: TRBV9; abundance: .; CDR3nt: TGTGCCAGCAGCCCCGGGACTAGCGGGTATACCTACGAGCAGTACTTC; CDR3aa: CASSPGTSGYTYEQYF
j_gene: TRBJ1-2; d_gene: .; v_gene: TRBV12-3/TRBV12-4; abundance: .; CDR3nt: TGTGCCAGCAGTAGCTCTAGGGGCTACACCTTC; CDR3aa: CASSSSRGYTF
j_gene: TRBJ2-2; d_gene: .; v_gene: TRBV19; abundance: few; CDR3nt: TGTGCCAGTATCCGACAGGTGAATGCGGCCGGGGAGCTGTTTTTT; CDR3aa: CASIRQVNAAGELFF
j_gene: TRBJ1-2; d_gene: .; v_gene: TRBV29-1; abundance: .; CDR3nt: TGCAGCGTTGAAGGGTCTGGGTATGGCTACACCTTC; CDR3aa: CSVEGSGYGYTF
j_gene: TRBJ2-1; d_gene: .; v_gene: TRBV5-1; abundance: .; CDR3nt: TGCGCCAGCAGCTCGGGACTGGGAGAGTTTGAGCAGTTCTTC; CDR3aa: CASSSGLGEFEQFF
j_gene: TRBJ1-2; d_gene: .; v_gene: TRBV6-1; abundance: .; CDR3nt: TGTGCCAGCAGTGAAGGGACAGCTAACTATGGCTACACCTTC; CDR3aa: CASSEGTANYGYTF
j_gene: TRBJ1-5; d_gene: TRBD1; v_gene: TRBV16; abundance: .; CDR3nt: TGTGCCAGCAGCCGCGGACAGGGGAGCGGGGAGCCCCAGCATTTT; CDR3aa: CASSRGQGSGEPQHF
j_gene: TRBJ2-1; d_gene: .; v_gene: TRBV19; abundance: .; CDR3nt: TGTGCCAGTAGTATAGTCGCAGGGTCCCTCAATGAGCAGTTCTTC; CDR3aa: CASSIVAGSLNEQFF
j_gene: TRBJ2-5; d_gene: TRBD1; v_gene: TRBV7-2; abundance: .; CDR3nt: TGTGCCAGCAGCACAGGGGCGCAAGAGACCCAGTACTTC; CDR3aa: CASSTGAQETQYF
j_gene: TRBJ2-1; d_gene: TRBD2; v_gene: TRBV10-2; abundance: .; CDR3nt: TGCGCCAGCAGACTAGCGGAAAAAAGAGAGCAGTTCTTC; CDR3aa: CASRLAEKREQFF
j_gene: TRBJ1-4; d_gene: TRBD1; v_gene: TRBV2; abundance: .; CDR3nt: TGTGCCAGCAGCGGTGACAGGGGGGAAGAAAAACTGTTTTTT; CDR3aa: CASSGDRGEEKLFF